This T cell receptor (beta chain) was captured in a study of blood T cell repertoires in COVID-19. Per the authors' pipeline: How many nucleated cells were present was estimated from reference gene primer amplification. Repertoires were generated with immunoSEQ multiplex PCR, while TCRdb's copy carries only in-frame clones and drops some. The V and J calls and clone size were taken over from that table, and D and trimming were inferred from the DNA. The sample yields tens of thousands of clones, 65% to 90% seen once. The length of the CDR3 is 13 residues. The V and J ends lost 3 bases and 10 bases respectively, with 10 bases between them. Germline V gene lookup returns CDR1 LGHDT and CDR2 YNNKEL (reference sequence).

The V gene is TRBV3-1 (or the pseudogene TRBV3-2), the J gene TRBJ1-6; tentative D call: TRBD1 (5 bases). The source material was peripheral blood. This TCR was sampled from a man aged 35 to 55 with acute or convalescent COVID-19. The CDR3 DNA is TGTGCCAGCAGCCATCGGGGGGAATCACCCCTCCACTTT. This codes for CASSHRGESPLHF.